The clone carrying this T cell receptor (beta chain) is medium-sized by share. In TCRdb, the PCR reads were re-called with MiXCR into one record per CDR3 protein. Of about 20,000 distinct CDR3 sequences in the sample, roughly 37% were seen once. The CDR3 consists of 19 residues. Germline V lookup: CDR1 SGHVS, CDR2 FQNEAQ. After removal of 2 bases from V and 3 bases from J, the junction contained 16 bases not matched to a gene. This entry belongs to a study of tumor-infiltrating lymphocytes in oesophageal squamous cell carcinoma. Material: blood. The chain combines TRBV7-8 with TRBJ2-4; 7 bases line up with TRBD1. The TCR was taken from a male donor with esophageal squamous cell carcinoma. This chain's CDR3 is CASSLLPYNRGEGKNIQYF. For the CDR3, the DNA is TGTGCCAGCAGCTTATTACCCTATAACAGGGGTGAGGGCAAAAACATTCAGTACTTC. The variable domain in full, with the rest retrieved from reference TRBV7-8 and TRBJ2-4, is GAGVSQSPRYKVAKRGQDVALRCDPISGHVSLFWYQQALGQGPEFLTYFQNEAQLDKSGLPSDRFFAERPEGSVSTLKIQRTQQEDSAVYLCASSLLPYNRGEGKNIQYFGAGTRLSVL.